This T cell receptor (beta chain) was captured by sequencing in a study of blood T cell repertoires in COVID-19. Whole-study context: Samples representing acute and convalescent COVID-19 were sourced from the United States, Italy and Spain.

Assay: immunoSEQ multiplex PCR; the TCRdb copy retains only in-frame clones and omits some. This table holds about 260,000 clones, over 80% found once. The CDR3 is made up of 16 amino acids. CDR1 is LGHNA, CDR2 YSLEER, per germline. V lost 1 base and J lost 2; bases outside the gene matches: 5. Material for sequencing was peripheral blood. The source of this sequence is a woman aged 35 to 49 who had recovered from COVID-19. This chain links TRBV4-3 with TRBJ2-3; TRBD1 aligns across 8 bases. DNA for the CDR3: TGCGCCAGCAGCCAAGTCCTGGGACAGGACACAGATACGCAGTATTTT. It yields the protein CASSQVLGQDTDTQYF.